The clone carrying this T cell receptor beta chain was recorded many times. V was clipped by 1 base and J by 0 bases, with 9 bases between them. Germline V gives CDR1 SGHTA, CDR2 FQGTGA. The CDR3 totals 15 residues. This entry belongs to a study of regulatory T cells in long-lasting Graves disease. As for time point: newly diagnosed GD, antithyroid drugs for less than 3 months. Researchers made the TCR library from RNA that was extracted from PBMCs. Building of the TCR beta libraries involved iRepertoire HTBI primers and Arm-PCR of CDR3 regions. TCRdb reprocessed the multiplex PCR reads via MiXCR and lists one record per CDR3 protein. The table includes about 430,000 distinct CDR3 sequences, around 16% detected once. This sample was also put to use in a study of T cells in Graves' hyperthyroidism and ophthalmopathy.

The rearrangement uses TRBV7-3 and TRBJ1-2; D call uncertain. This receptor was identified in a middle-aged woman with Graves disease. This material consisted of peripheral blood mononuclear cells (PBMCs), taken at new diagnosis, from a patient treated with antithyroid drugs. As DNA, the CDR3 is TGTGCCAGCAGCTTAAAGGGCCAGACTAACTATGGCTACACCTTC. It is translated as CASSLKGQTNYGYTF.